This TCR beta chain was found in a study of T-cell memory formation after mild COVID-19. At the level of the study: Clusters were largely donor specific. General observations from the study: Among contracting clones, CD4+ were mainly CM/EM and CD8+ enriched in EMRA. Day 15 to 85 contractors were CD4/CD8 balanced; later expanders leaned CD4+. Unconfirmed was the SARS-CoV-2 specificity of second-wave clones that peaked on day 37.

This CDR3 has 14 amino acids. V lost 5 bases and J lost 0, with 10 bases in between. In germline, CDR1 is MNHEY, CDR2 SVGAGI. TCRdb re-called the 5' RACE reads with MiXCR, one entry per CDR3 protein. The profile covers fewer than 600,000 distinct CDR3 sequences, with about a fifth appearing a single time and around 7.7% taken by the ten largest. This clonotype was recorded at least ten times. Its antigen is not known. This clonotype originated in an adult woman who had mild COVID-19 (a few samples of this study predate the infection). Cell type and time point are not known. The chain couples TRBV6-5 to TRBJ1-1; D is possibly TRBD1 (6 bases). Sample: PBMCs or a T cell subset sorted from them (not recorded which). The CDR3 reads CASSPGTLNTEAFF. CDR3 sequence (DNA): TGTGCCAGCAGTCCCGGGACACTGAACACTGAAGCTTTCTTT.